What follows are 10 T cell receptor beta chains derived from one specimen sequenced in a study of cytomegalovirus exposure and HLA in healthy donors. A multiplex PCR was run with 60 Vbeta primers and 13 Jbeta primers. The method was immunoSEQ multiplex PCR; TCRdb's version includes in-frame clones alone and lacks a portion of them. The data contain about 190,000 clones, 75% to 80% of them seen just once; the ten biggest clones take up 2% to 2.5%. The sequenced sample was PBMCs. The receptors stem from a woman in her 30s in good health and CMV-seropositive.

The rearrangement uses TRBV6-6 and TRBJ1-6, with a tentative D call TRBD1 (6 bases). Germline V CDR1 and CDR2: MNHNY, SVGAGI (reference sequence). V gave up 2 bases and J gave up 10 bases, with 12 bases separating them. CDR3 length: 14 amino acids. The CDR3 region is CASSYLDRSSPLHF. As DNA, the CDR3 is TGTGCCAGCAGTTACCTAGACAGGAGCTCACCCCTCCACTTT.

V and J are TRBV7-9 and TRBJ1-1; TRBD1 aligns across 7 bases. CDR1 and CDR2 from the germline V gene are SEHNR and FQNEAQ (reference sequence). The CDR3 consists of 14 residues. Trimming cost V 5 bases and J 8 bases; bases outside gene matches: 11. This CDR3 reads CASSHAAGGKEAFF. The CDR3 DNA reads as TGTGCCAGCAGCCATGCCGCAGGGGGTAAAGAAGCTTTCTTT.

V and J are TRBV5-5 and TRBJ1-2; D gene unclear. The ends were cut back, 2 bases at V and 1 base at J, with 9 bases in the middle. The germline gives CDR1 SGHKS, CDR2 YYEKEE (reference sequence). The CDR3 contains 14 residues. CDR3 protein: CASSLAVLNYGYTF. CDR3 in DNA: TGTGCCAGCAGCTTAGCGGTTCTTAACTATGGCTACACCTTC.

J is TRBJ2-7 and V is TRBV6-5, with TRBD1 matching 7 bases. V dropped 5 bases and J dropped 12; count of bases not matched to a gene: 7. CDR3 length: 11 amino acids. Germline V gives CDR1 MNHEY, CDR2 SVGAGI. CDR3 sequence reads: CASSRDSGLYF. CDR3 bases: TGTGCCAGCAGTAGGGACAGCGGACTGTACTTC.

This clone was picked up many times. The chain uses TRBV5-5 and TRBJ1-4, with D perhaps matching TRBD1 (5 bases). The CDR3 is 16 amino acids. Germline loops: CDR1 SGHKS, CDR2 YYEKEE (reference sequence). The germline V and J ends were trimmed by 4 bases and 10 bases, with 23 bases remaining between them. CDR3 protein: CASSPEPGLSVVKLFF. In DNA, the CDR3 is TGTGCCAGCAGCCCGGAACCGGGACTCTCAGTAGTAAAACTGTTTTTT. Drawing the rest from reference TRBV5-5 and TRBJ1-4, the complete variable domain is DAGVTQSPTHLIKTRGQQVTLRCSPISGHKSVSWYQQVLGQGPQFIFQYYEKEERGRGNFPDRFSARQFPNYSSELNVNALLLGDSALYLCASSPEPGLSVVKLFFGSGTQLSVL.

This chain uses TRBV29-1 with TRBJ1-2; perhaps TRBD1 as D (5 bases). CDR1 and CDR2 from the germline V gene are SQVTM and ANQGSEA. The germline V and J ends were trimmed by 3 bases and 3 bases, with 8 bases remaining between them. CDR3 length: 12 amino acids. In DNA form, the CDR3 reads TGCAGCGTTGATCGGGGGGACTATGGCTACACCTTC. It is translated as CSVDRGDYGYTF. Full variable domain (remainder filled in from reference TRBV29-1 and TRBJ1-2): SAVISQKPSRDICQRGTSLTIQCQVDSQVTMMFWYRQQPGQSLTLIATANQGSEATYESGFVIDKFPISRPNLTFSTLTVSNMSPEDSSIYLCSVDRGDYGYTFGSGTRLTVV.

The chain carries TRBV7-2 and TRBJ2-7, with no clear D. CDR1 and CDR2 from the germline V gene are SGHTA and FQGNSA. V was trimmed by 1 base and J by 2 bases, leaving 12 bases between them. This CDR3 is 15 amino acids long. The chain's CDR3 is CASSLVRSEAYEQYF. CDR3 nucleotides: TGTGCCAGCAGCTTAGTCCGATCCGAGGCCTACGAGCAGTACTTC. The full variable domain, rest sourced from reference TRBV7-2 and TRBJ2-7, is GAGVSQSPSNKVTEKGKDVELRCDPISGHTALYWYRQSLGQGLEFLIYFQGNSAPDKSGLPSDRFSAERTGGSVSTLTIQRTQQEDSAVYLCASSLVRSEAYEQYFGPGTRLTVT.

The V call is TRBV18, the J call TRBJ2-5; D possibly corresponds to TRBD1 (6 bases). Trimming cost V 3 bases and J 2 bases, with 10 bases left between them. This CDR3 is 14 amino acids long. The germline V gene encodes CDR1 KGHSH and CDR2 LQKENI. The CDR3 reads CASSPDSLQETQYF. The CDR3 DNA reads TGTGCCAGCTCACCGGACAGCCTACAAGAGACCCAGTACTTC.

The V gene is TRBV29-1, the J gene TRBJ2-6, with 14 bases aligning to TRBD2. V gave up 0 bases and J gave up 1 base; unmatched junction bases: 8. This CDR3 has 20 amino acids. Germline lookup yields CDR1 SQVTM and CDR2 ANQGSEA. Here the CDR3 DNA reads TGCAGCGTTGAAGACCGTCACAGACTAGCGGGGGGGTCTGGGGCCAACGTCCTGACTTTC. Protein sequence: CSVEDRHRLAGGSGANVLTF.

This clone was counted a single time. This chain connects TRBV5-4 to TRBJ2-2, with D unresolved. Germline V gene data show CDR1 as SGHNT and CDR2 as YYREEE (reference sequence). With 1 base removed from V and 7 bases from J, the gap between germline ends came to 8 bases. This CDR3 is built from 13 residues. DNA of the CDR3: TGTGCCAGCAGCTTGTCTAAGAACGGGGAGCTGTTTTTT. This translates into CASSLSKNGELFF.